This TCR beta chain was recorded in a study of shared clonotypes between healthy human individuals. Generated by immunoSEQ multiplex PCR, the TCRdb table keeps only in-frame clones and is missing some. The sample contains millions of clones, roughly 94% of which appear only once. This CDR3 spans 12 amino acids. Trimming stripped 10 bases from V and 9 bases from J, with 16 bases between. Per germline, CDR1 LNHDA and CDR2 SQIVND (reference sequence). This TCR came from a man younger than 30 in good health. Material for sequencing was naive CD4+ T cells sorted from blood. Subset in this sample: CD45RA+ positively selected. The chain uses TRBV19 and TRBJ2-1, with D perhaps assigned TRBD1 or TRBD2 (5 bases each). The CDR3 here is CATSRGQLEQFF. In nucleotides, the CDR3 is TGTGCCACTTCGAGGGGCCAACTTGAGCAGTTCTTC.